Reported below is one TCR beta chain. No antigen is known for it. Time point in this sample: persistent/refractory GD, antithyroid drugs over 5 years with positive TRAb. Following extraction of RNA from PBMCs, that RNA was used to make the TCR library. These data come from a study of regulatory T cells in long-lasting Graves disease. Overall study: Disease was considered persistent Graves' disease after over 5 years of antithyroid drugs (with positive TSH receptor antibodies). Study results and caveats: Among samples with persistent disease, TRBV28, TRBJ1-2 and TRBJ2-5 were favored.

The germline V gene encodes CDR1 LNHDA and CDR2 SQIVND (reference sequence). This CDR3 has 17 amino acids. V lost 6 bases and J lost 7; bases outside the gene matches: 12. Arm-PCR with iRepertoire HTBI primers amplified the CDR3 regions for these TCR beta libraries. One entry per CDR3 protein, called by TCRdb with MiXCR from the multiplex PCR reads. The sample has 350,000 to 500,000 distinct CDR3 sequences; around a fifth are singletons. The chain employs TRBV19 and TRBJ2-2; 12 bases line up with TRBD2. This specimen was peripheral blood mononuclear cells (PBMCs), taken when the disease was refractory, from a patient treated with antithyroid drugs. This receptor was obtained from a female donor with Graves disease. The DNA for the CDR3 is TGTGCCAGTAGGCCCCTAGCGGGAGGGCCCAATCACGGGGAGCTGTTTTTT. It codes for CASRPLAGGPNHGELFF. The whole variable domain, filled in from reference TRBV19 and TRBJ2-2, reads DGGITQSPKYLFRKEGQNVTLSCEQNLNHDAMYWYRQDPGQGLRLIYYSQIVNDFQKGDIAEGYSVSREKKESFPLTVTSAQKNPTAFYLCASRPLAGGPNHGELFFGEGSRLTVL.